The subject of this entry is one TCR beta chain. Its antigen is currently unknown. BIOMED2 TRB-A/B primer pools were used in multiplex TRB PCR. TCRdb analysed the multiplex PCR reads with MiXCR anew, one entry per CDR3 protein. Of about 5,800 distinct CDR3 sequences detected, roughly a quarter appear once; the ten largest clones hold about 10%. Each TRB amplification used roughly 220-550 ng of genomic DNA from blood. These data originate in a study of T and B cells in COVID-19 patients. About the study: Blood was sampled from COVID-19 patients who were either actively infected or recovered. The recovered cohort's median age was around 30 years, versus about 67 years in active infection. General observations from the study: Of 2,331 TCR clusters found only in the recovered cohort, 25 to 35 had low generation probability.

Germline-derived CDR1 and CDR2 are SGHTA and FQGNSA. CDR3 size: 16 residues. Trimming shortened V by 0 bases and J by 0 bases, and 12 bases separated the two germline ends. The chain carries TRBV7-2 and TRBJ2-7; no definite D call. The TCR sequence derives from a human donor with active COVID-19. The sequenced material came from blood. CDR3 nucleotide sequence: TGTGCCAGCAGCTTAGCAGTTTCGGCGAGCTCCTACGAGCAGTACTTC. Protein: CASSLAVSASSYEQYF.